This T cell receptor (beta chain) was sequenced during a study of blood T cell repertoires in COVID-19. Background on the study: The study drew acute and convalescent COVID-19 samples from the United States, Italy and Spain. T cells, B-cell-depleted T cells, or PBMCs supplied cDNA or gDNA.

CDR3 size: 12 residues. V gave up 3 bases and J gave up 4 bases, with 10 bases separating them. CDR1 and CDR2 (germline): DFQATT, SNEGSKA (reference sequence). As processed by the authors: Nucleated cell number was recorded as an estimate derived from reference gene primer amplification. TCRdb keeps only in-frame clones here, not all; method: immunoSEQ multiplex PCR. That table is the source of V, J and clone size, and D and trimming were worked out from the DNA. In the table there are 150,000 to 200,000 clones, roughly 88% of which are singletons. Input material: peripheral blood. The rearrangement uses TRBV20-1 and TRBJ2-7; maybe TRBD2 (5 bases). This sequence originates from a woman aged 80 or older with acute or convalescent COVID-19. The CDR3 is CSASGRVYEQYF. The CDR3, as DNA: TGCAGTGCTAGTGGGAGAGTATACGAGCAGTACTTC.